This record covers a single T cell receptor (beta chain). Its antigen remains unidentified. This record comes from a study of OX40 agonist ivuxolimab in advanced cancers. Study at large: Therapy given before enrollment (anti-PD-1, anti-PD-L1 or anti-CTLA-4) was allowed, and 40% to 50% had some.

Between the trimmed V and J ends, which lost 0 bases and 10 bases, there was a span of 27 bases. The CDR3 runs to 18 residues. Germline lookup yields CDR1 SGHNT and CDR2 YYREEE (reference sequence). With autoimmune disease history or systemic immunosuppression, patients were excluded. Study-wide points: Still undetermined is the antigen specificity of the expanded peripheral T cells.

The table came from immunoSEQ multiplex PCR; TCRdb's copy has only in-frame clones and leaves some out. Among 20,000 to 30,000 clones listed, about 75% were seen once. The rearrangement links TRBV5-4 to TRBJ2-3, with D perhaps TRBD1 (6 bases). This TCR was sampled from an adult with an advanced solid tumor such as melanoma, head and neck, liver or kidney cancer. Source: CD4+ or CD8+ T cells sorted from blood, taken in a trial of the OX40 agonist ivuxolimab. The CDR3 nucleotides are TGTGCCAGCAGCTTGGAGGGCAGCTCTCTGTATTCAGGGGATGCGCAGTATTTT. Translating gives CASSLEGSSLYSGDAQYF.